This TCR beta chain was identified in a study of control samples from healthy donors and cancer patients. Trimming pared 2 bases from V and 1 base from J, leaving 14 bases between. This CDR3 comprises 16 residues. CDR1 is SGHTA and CDR2 is FQGNSA in the germline V gene. Profiling relied on immunoSEQ multiplex PCR, and the TCRdb table lists in-frame clones only, not all of them. The profile shows 60,000 to 95,000 clones, approximately 88% of them singletons. Sequencing was done on a sample of blood. The sequence came from a man in his forties or fifties in good health. The rearrangement uses TRBV7-2 and TRBJ2-5; D tentatively reads TRBD1 or TRBD2 (6 bases each). CDR3 residues: CASSLSGAAGQETQYF. CDR3 nucleotide sequence: TGTGCCAGCAGCTTATCGGGGGCAGCGGGCCAAGAGACCCAGTACTTC. Full variable domain (remainder filled in from reference TRBV7-2 and TRBJ2-5): GAGVSQSPSNKVTEKGKDVELRCDPISGHTALYWYRQSLGQGLEFLIYFQGNSAPDKSGLPSDRFSAERTGGSVSTLTIQRTQQEDSAVYLCASSLSGAAGQETQYFGPGTRLLVL.